This TCR beta chain appears in the sequencing data of a study of PD-1 blockade in classical Hodgkin lymphoma. Study observations and caveats: Complete responders showed a baseline diversity that resembled the diversity of newly diagnosed patients. By C4D1, diversity of CD4+ TCRs had risen significantly, whereas that of CD8+ TCRs had not. Factors driving the repertoire differences, possibly disease activity or prior therapy, remain undefined.

The repertoire was sequenced with immunoSEQ multiplex PCR; TCRdb's copy has only in-frame clones and lacks some. The sample has roughly 150,000 clones, 78% seen once. Every single patient, without exception, relapsed after autologous stem cell transplantation, and brentuximab vedotin exposure varied. Complete response, partial response or progressive disease made up the best responses. About this clone: The antigen remains unidentified.

The sequenced sample was peripheral blood mononuclear cells (PBMCs), obtained before the second cycle of nivolumab. The receptor was derived from a human donor with classical Hodgkin lymphoma.

The CDR3 region is CASSSRHRDPYEQYF. As DNA, the CDR3 is TGTGCCAGCAGTTCCAGACACAGGGACCCCTACGAGCAGTACTTC. V is TRBV6-5 and J is TRBJ2-7; D perhaps matches TRBD1 (6 bases). V lost 4 bases to trimming and J lost 2 bases, with 15 bases between them. CDR3 length: 15 amino acids. Germline-derived CDR1 and CDR2 are MNHEY and SVGAGI.